The clone carrying this T cell receptor (beta chain) has a count of ten or more. Its specificity is not known. The entry originates in a study of molecular identifiers for immune sequencing clone quantification. Sorting defined naive CD8 T cells as CD8+CD4-CCR7+CD45RA+. Between the trimmed V and J ends, which lost 3 bases and 6 bases, there was a span of 11 bases. Germline CDR1 and CDR2: ENHRY and SYGVKD. This CDR3 has 13 amino acids. One entry per CDR3 protein results from TCRdb running MiXCR on the PCR reads. The data contain approximately 500,000 distinct CDR3 sequences, about 25% of them singletons. Broader study findings: Whereas clones above 20 RNA copies held under 1% of naive-cell molecules, they held over 98% of effector molecules. In cases of identical TCR molecules sharing a barcode, highly expanded clone sizes could be underestimated.

The chain uses TRBV10-3 and TRBJ1-1; possibly TRBD1 for D (6 bases). The sequence came from a human donor in good health. Some libraries in this study had Jurkat cell RNA spiked in. The sample was naive CD8+ T cells from blood, with Jurkat cell RNA spiked in. Documented subset: FACS-sorted CD8+CD4-CCR7+CD45RA+ naive T cells. The CDR3 is CAISDNRAAEAFF. The DNA of the CDR3 is TGTGCCATCAGTGATAACAGGGCGGCTGAAGCTTTCTTT.